This T cell receptor (beta chain) derives from a study of blood T cell repertoires in COVID-19. Study as a whole: From the United States, Italy and Spain came samples of acute and convalescent COVID-19. The analysed material was cDNA or gDNA that came from T cells, B-cell-depleted T cells, or PBMCs.

How the authors handled the data: Amplification with reference gene primers provided the estimates of nucleated cell counts. Repertoires were generated with immunoSEQ multiplex PCR, while TCRdb's copy carries only in-frame clones and drops some. V and J calls plus clone size are reproduced from that table; the DNA served to infer D and trimming. The sample carries 150,000 to 190,000 clones, about four fifths recorded once. Germline-derived CDR1 and CDR2 are MNHEY and SVGAGI. Trimming took off 4 bases at V and 3 bases at J, with 19 bases between the two ends. The CDR3 runs to 16 residues. This chain joins TRBV6-5 and TRBJ2-7; D remains ambiguous. This clonotype was obtained from a woman of 80 years or more with acute or convalescent COVID-19. Material for sequencing was peripheral blood. In DNA form, the CDR3 reads TGTGCCAGCAGTTCTCTCGGAGCCGGAAGTTACTACGAGCAGTACTTC. Translating gives CASSSLGAGSYYEQYF.